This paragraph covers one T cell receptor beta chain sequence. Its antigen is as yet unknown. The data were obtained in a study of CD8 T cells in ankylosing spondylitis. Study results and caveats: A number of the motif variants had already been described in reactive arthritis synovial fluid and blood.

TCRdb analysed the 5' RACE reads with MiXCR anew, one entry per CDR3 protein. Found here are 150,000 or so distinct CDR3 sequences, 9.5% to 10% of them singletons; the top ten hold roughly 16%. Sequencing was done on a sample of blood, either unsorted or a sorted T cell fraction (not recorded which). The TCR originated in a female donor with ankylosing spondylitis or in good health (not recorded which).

CDR3 protein: CASSVGLAAYNEQFF. As DNA, the CDR3 is TGTGCCAGCAGCGTGGGACTAGCGGCCTACAATGAGCAGTTCTTC. The chain combines TRBV6-1 with TRBJ2-1, with TRBD2 identical over 11 bases. In germline, CDR1 is MNHNS, CDR2 SASEGT. After removal of 6 bases from V and 2 bases from J, the junction contained 3 bases not matched to a gene. The CDR3 consists of 15 residues.